The entry below gives a single T cell receptor beta chain sequence along with its context. Clones were read by immunoSEQ multiplex PCR, and TCRdb kept only the in-frame ones, dropping some. The sample holds some 48,000 clones, 95% seen once. This CDR3 is built from 12 residues. The germline V gene has CDR1 MNHNS and CDR2 SASEGT. V was shortened by 7 bases and J by 2 bases, with 6 bases between the two germline ends. This sample is drawn from a study of T cell changes during pregnancy in multiple sclerosis. The rearrangement joins TRBV6-1 to TRBJ2-1, with unresolved D. The sequencing here drew on CD8+ T cells from peripheral blood mononuclear cells, taken in the first trimester of pregnancy. The receptor's source is a female donor with multiple sclerosis, enrolled in a pregnancy study. The CDR3 is CASMRAYNEQFF. The CDR3, as DNA: TGTGCCAGCATGAGAGCCTACAATGAGCAGTTCTTC.